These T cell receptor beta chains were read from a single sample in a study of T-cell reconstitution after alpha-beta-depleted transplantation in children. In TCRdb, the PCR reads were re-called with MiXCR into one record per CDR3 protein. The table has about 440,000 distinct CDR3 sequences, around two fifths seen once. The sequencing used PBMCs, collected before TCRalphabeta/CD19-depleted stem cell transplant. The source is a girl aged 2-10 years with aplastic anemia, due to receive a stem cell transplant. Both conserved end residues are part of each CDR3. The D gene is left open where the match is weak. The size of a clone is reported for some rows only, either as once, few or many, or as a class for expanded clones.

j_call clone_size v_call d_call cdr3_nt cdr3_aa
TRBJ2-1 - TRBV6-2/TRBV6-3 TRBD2 TGTGCCAGCAGTTACTCTACAGGCCGATCCGGGCTAGCGGCATACAATGAGCAGTTCTTC CASSYSTGRSGLAAYNEQFF
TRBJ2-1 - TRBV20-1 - TGCAGTGCTAGAGACCCCTGGGGGGTCAATGAGCAGTTCTTC CSARDPWGVNEQFF
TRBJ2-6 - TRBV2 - TGTGCCAGCAGTGAAGAGGGGACGAGCTCTGGGGCCAACGTCCTGACTTTC CASSEEGTSSGANVLTF
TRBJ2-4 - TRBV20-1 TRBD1 TGCAGTGCTAGAGATGGGGACAGGGGGCAGCAGTACTTC CSARDGDRGQQYF
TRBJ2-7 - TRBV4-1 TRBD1 TGCGCCAGCAGCCACAGAGACAGGGGGCCCTACGAGCAGTACTTC CASSHRDRGPYEQYF
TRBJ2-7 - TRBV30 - TGTGCCTGGAGTGTGGGGGGGCTCTCCTACGAGCAGTACTTC CAWSVGGLSYEQYF
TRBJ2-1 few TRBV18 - TGTGCCAGCTCACCGCAGGGGTACAATCGCGGCTCCTACAATGAGCAGTTCTTC CASSPQGYNRGSYNEQFF
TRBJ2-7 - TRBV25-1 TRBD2 TGTGCCAGCAGTTCGGGACTAGCGGGATTTTTC CASSSGLAGFF
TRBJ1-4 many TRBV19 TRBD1 TGTGCCAGTTCCGGGACAGTGAATGAAAAACTGTTTTTT CASSGTVNEKLFF
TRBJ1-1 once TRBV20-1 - TGCAGTGCTAGGCGGATGCGGGGCGAAGCTTTCTTT CSARRMRGEAFF
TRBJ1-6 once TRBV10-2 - TGCGCCAGCTGCCCTCTTGGGGGGACCTCACCCCTCCACTTT CASCPLGGTSPLHF
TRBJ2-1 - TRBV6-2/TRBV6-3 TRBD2 TGTGCCAGCAGTTACACCGGGACTAGCGGGTACAATGAGCAGTTCTTC CASSYTGTSGYNEQFF
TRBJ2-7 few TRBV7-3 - TGTGCCAGCAGCTTATACAAGGCCTACGAGCAGTACTTC CASSLYKAYEQYF
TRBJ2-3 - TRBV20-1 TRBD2 TGCAGTGCTAGAGCCCTCAAGTCATCTAGCGGGATAGTATCAGATACGCAGTATTTT CSARALKSSSGIVSDTQYF
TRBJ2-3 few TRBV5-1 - TGCGCCAGCAGCCGGGACTCTCCCACAGATACGCAGTATTTT CASSRDSPTDTQYF
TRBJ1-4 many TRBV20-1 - TGCAGTGCCCCGACAGTCTCCGAAAAACTGTTTTTT CSAPTVSEKLFF
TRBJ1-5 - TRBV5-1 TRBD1 TGCGCCAGCAGCATGTCCCGGGACAGATTCAATCAGCCCCAGCATTTT CASSMSRDRFNQPQHF
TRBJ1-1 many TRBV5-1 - TGCGCCAGCAGGGAACCGGGGCTGAACACTGAAGCTTTCTTT CASREPGLNTEAFF
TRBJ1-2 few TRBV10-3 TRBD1 TGTGCCATCAGTGAGCACCCGACCGGGACAGGGGATCTTAGGGATGGCTACACCTTC CAISEHPTGTGDLRDGYTF
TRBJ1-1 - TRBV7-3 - TGTGCCAGCAGCTTAACCCCCGGGACCGAAACACAAGCTTTCTTT CASSLTPGTETQAFF
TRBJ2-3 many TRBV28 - TGTGCCAGCATCAGTAGCACAGATACGCAGTATTTT CASISSTDTQYF
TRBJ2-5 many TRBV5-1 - TGCGCCAGCAGCCCGGACTCCACCCGGGAGACCCAGTACTTC CASSPDSTRETQYF
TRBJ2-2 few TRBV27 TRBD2 TGTGCCAGCAAAGTGGGAGGGTACACCGGGGAGCTGTTTTTT CASKVGGYTGELFF
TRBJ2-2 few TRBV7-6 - TGTGCCAGCAGCTATCAGGGGGGACAGAACACCGGGGAGCTGTTTTTT CASSYQGGQNTGELFF
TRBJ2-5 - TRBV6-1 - TGTGCCAGCAGTGTGAGGGGGGCGGGTCCTGTTTTGGAGACCCAGTACTTC CASSVRGAGPVLETQYF
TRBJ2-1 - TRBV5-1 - TGCGCCAGCGGACCACAGGTGCGGTCCCGTAACAATGAGCAGTTCTTC CASGPQVRSRNNEQFF
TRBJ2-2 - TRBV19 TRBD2 TGTGCCAGTTCGACTAGCTCTATGTCCGGGGAGCTGTTTTTT CASSTSSMSGELFF
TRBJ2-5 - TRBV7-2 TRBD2 TGTGCCAGCAGCCTCATAGCCGGGACTAGCAGTGAGACCCAGTACTTC CASSLIAGTSSETQYF
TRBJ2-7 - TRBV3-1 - TGTGCCAGCAGCCAAGATGAAGGTGTCGTCTACGAGCAGTACTTC CASSQDEGVVYEQYF
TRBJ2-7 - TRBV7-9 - TGTGCCAGCAGCCCCGGTGGTACCTACGAGCAGTACTTC CASSPGGTYEQYF
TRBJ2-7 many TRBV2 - TGTGCCAGCAAAAGAGTAAGCGACGAGCAGTACTTC CASKRVSDEQYF
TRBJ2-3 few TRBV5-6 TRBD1 TGTGCCAGCAGCTTTCCGGGACAGGGGTTAAGCACAGATACGCAGTATTTT CASSFPGQGLSTDTQYF
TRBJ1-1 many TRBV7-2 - TGTGCCAGCAGCTTAAGTAAAGGGGGGATAGGCGCTTTCTTT CASSLSKGGIGAFF
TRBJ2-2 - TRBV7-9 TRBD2 TGTGCCAGCGAGGGGGTAGCGGGAATTTTGACCGGGGAGCTGTTTTTT CASEGVAGILTGELFF
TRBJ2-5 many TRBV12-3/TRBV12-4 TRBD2 TGTGCCAGCAGTTTGCGAGCGGGAGTTATACTGGAGACCCAGTACTTC CASSLRAGVILETQYF
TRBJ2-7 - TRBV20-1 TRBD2 TGCAGTGCTAGGAGGAGCCTAGCGGGAGCCCACGAGCAGTACTTC CSARRSLAGAHEQYF
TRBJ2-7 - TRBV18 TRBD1 TGTGCCAGCTCACCAAATGTACTCGGGACAGGGTACTACGAGCAGTACTTC CASSPNVLGTGYYEQYF
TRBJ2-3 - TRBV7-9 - TGTGCCAGCAGCTTAACCGGTCCTAGCACAGATACGCAGTATTTT CASSLTGPSTDTQYF
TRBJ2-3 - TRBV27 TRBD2 TGTGCCAGCAGTTCGTATCCCGGGACTAGCGAGCACACAGATACGCAGTATTTT CASSSYPGTSEHTDTQYF
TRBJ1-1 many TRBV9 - TGTGCCAGCAGCGTGGGTTCGGTGAGGGAGGGCCCAGGGAACACTGAAGCTTTCTTT CASSVGSVREGPGNTEAFF